Each of the 6 T cell receptor beta chains below was sequenced from the same sample in a study of T cells after yellow fever vaccination. TCRdb used MiXCR to reprocess the 5' RACE reads, holding one entry per CDR3 protein. The sample carries 140,000 to 150,000 distinct CDR3 sequences, 6.6% recorded once. Material: CD4+ T cells sorted from PBMCs, obtained 10 days after the yellow fever booster vaccination. These receptors all stem from a man aged 25 to 45 who received the YFV17D yellow fever vaccine.

A few counts support this clonotype. This chain links TRBV15 with TRBJ2-7, with TRBD1 matching over 9 bases. V lost 4 bases to trimming and J lost 1 base; unmatched junction nucleotides: 2. The CDR3 consists of 14 residues. The germline V gene encodes CDR1 LNHNV and CDR2 YYDKDF (reference sequence). CDR3: CATSIDRGSYEQYF. CDR3 coding DNA: TGTGCCACCAGCATTGACAGGGGGTCCTACGAGCAGTACTTC. The whole variable domain, remainder taken from reference TRBV15 and TRBJ2-7, is DAMVIQNPRYQVTQFGKPVTLSCSQTLNHNVMYWYQQKSSQAPKLLFHYYDKDFNNEADTPDNFQSRRPNTSFCFLDIRSPGLGDTAMYLCATSIDRGSYEQYFGPGTRLTVT.

In its sample, this clonotype was seen many times. V is TRBV20-1 and J is TRBJ1-5, with TRBD1 matching over 11 bases. CDR1 and CDR2 (germline): DFQATT, SNEGSKA (reference sequence). Trimming removed 3 bases from V and 7 bases from J; junction bases left unmatched: 5. The CDR3 covers 14 residues. For the CDR3, the DNA is TGCAGTGCTAGGAAGGGACAGGGGGACCAGCCCCAGCATTTT. Translating it yields CSARKGQGDQPQHF.

CDR3 loop: CASSLMGAASTNEQFF. The DNA of the CDR3 is TGTGCCAGCAGCTTAATGGGGGCTGCATCAACGAATGAGCAGTTCTTC. V and J are TRBV7-2 and TRBJ2-1; a weak D match, TRBD1 (6 bases). The CDR3 has 16 residues. Trimming removed 2 bases at V and 7 bases at J, with 18 bases between. Looked up from germline, CDR1 is SGHTA and CDR2 is FQGNSA.

This clonotype was recorded a few times. The chain is built from TRBV20-1 and TRBJ2-7; no definite D call. V lost 3 bases to trimming and J lost 0 bases, with 6 bases between them. This CDR3 comprises 12 residues. Per germline, CDR1 DFQATT and CDR2 SNEGSKA (reference sequence). The CDR3 protein is CSARRSSYEQYF. The CDR3 bases are TGCAGTGCTAGGCGGAGCTCCTACGAGCAGTACTTC.

Ten or more counts support this clonotype. V usage is TRBV5-1 and J usage is TRBJ2-1, with TRBD2 matching over 7 bases. V shed 0 bases, J shed 4 bases, and the junction held 4 bases outside the gene matches. In germline, CDR1 is SGHRS, CDR2 YFSETQ. This CDR3 is 15 amino acids long. The CDR3: CASSLAEGGYNEQFF. The CDR3 coding sequence is TGCGCCAGCAGCTTGGCCGAGGGAGGGTACAATGAGCAGTTCTTC. Filled out from reference TRBV5-1 and TRBJ2-1, the complete variable domain reads KAGVTQTPRYLIKTRGQQVTLSCSPISGHRSVSWYQQTPGQGLQFLFEYFSETQRNKGNFPGRFSGRQFSNSRSEMNVSTLELGDSALYLCASSLAEGGYNEQFFGPGTRLTVL.

This clonotype was seen repeatedly, ten times or more. V is TRBV10-3 and J is TRBJ2-5; D call uncertain. Germline V lookup: CDR1 ENHRY, CDR2 SYGVKD. The CDR3 spans 11 residues. Trimming cost V 4 bases and J 5 bases, with 5 bases left between them. CDR3 in amino acids: CAISVKETQYF. In DNA form, the CDR3 reads TGTGCCATCAGTGTAAAGGAGACCCAGTACTTC.